A single sample is the source of the 20 T cell receptor beta chains below, sequenced in a study of shared clonotypes between healthy human individuals. TCRdb keeps only in-frame clones here, not all; method: immunoSEQ multiplex PCR. Of about 1 million clones in the sample, 70% to 80% were seen once. The sample comprised memory CD4+ T cells sorted from blood. The subset was: CD45RA-negative fraction. Receptors originate from a man aged 18 to 35 in good health.

The chain links TRBV28 to TRBJ1-1; TRBD1 aligns across 10 bases. V shed 4 bases, J shed 3 bases, and the junction held 5 bases outside the gene matches. The V gene's germline CDR1 is MDHEN and CDR2 SYDVKM. This CDR3 has 15 amino acids. The chain's CDR3 is CASSWPGQGYTEAFF. In DNA form, the CDR3 reads TGTGCCAGCAGTTGGCCGGGACAGGGGTACACTGAAGCTTTCTTT.

The chain recombines TRBV18 with TRBJ2-2, with 12 nucleotides matching TRBD2. The CDR3 totals 17 residues. Germline V gene sequence: CDR1 KGHSH, CDR2 LQKENI. V was clipped by 4 bases and J by 7 bases; unmatched bases: 10. The CDR3 spells CASSRPTSGSSGGELFF. In DNA, the CDR3 is TGTGCCAGCTCACGACCGACTAGCGGGAGTTCGGGCGGGGAGCTGTTTTTT.

The chain has TRBV6-6 and TRBJ2-7; D may correspond to TRBD1 or TRBD2 (5 bases each). CDR1 and CDR2 from the germline V gene are MNHNY and SVGAGI (reference sequence). V was cut by 6 bases and J by 6 bases, with 15 bases left in between. The CDR3 consists of 13 residues. CDR3 bases: TGTGCCAGCAGACCTCGGGGAAGGGGCGAGCAGTACTTC. This encodes CASRPRGRGEQYF.

The chain links TRBV4-1 to TRBJ1-6; 9 bases line up with TRBD1. Germline CDR1 MGHRA, CDR2 YSYEKL. V dropped 0 bases and J dropped 6; count of bases not matched to a gene: 3. This CDR3 has 16 amino acids. CDR3 DNA: TGCGCCAGCAGCCAAGAAGGGGGACAGGGTAATTCACCCCTCCACTTT. Its translation: CASSQEGGQGNSPLHF.

The gene calls are TRBV7-9 and TRBJ2-3; D not certain. This CDR3 is built from 14 residues. With 0 bases removed from V and 5 bases from J, the gap between germline ends came to 9 bases. The germline CDR1 and CDR2 sequences are SEHNR and FQNEAQ (reference sequence). DNA of the CDR3: TGTGCCAGCAGCTTAGCGGGCTTCCAAGATACGCAGTATTTT. Amino acid sequence: CASSLAGFQDTQYF.

A few counts support this clone. The V and J genes are TRBV10-3 and TRBJ1-6; 7 nucleotides agree with TRBD1. Germline values: CDR1 ENHRY, CDR2 SYGVKD. The CDR3 runs 14 residues. J gave up 3 bases and V 6 bases, and 2 bases lay outside the gene matches. The DNA for the CDR3 is TGTGCCATCAGGGGGACAGACTATAATTCACCCCTCCACTTT. It is translated as CAIRGTDYNSPLHF.

This chain connects TRBV7-9 to TRBJ1-2; 9 bases match TRBD1. V dropped 2 bases and J dropped 6; count of bases not matched to a gene: 19. There are 19 residues in the CDR3. Germline V gene lookup returns CDR1 SEHNR and CDR2 FQNEAQ (reference sequence). The CDR3 nucleotides read TGTGCCAGCAGCTTAAGTCTCGAATTCGGGGCAACAGGGGGCAATGGCTACACCTTC. Its translation: CASSLSLEFGATGGNGYTF.

The genes are TRBV2 and TRBJ1-2; D gene ambiguous. The CDR3 loop spans 12 amino acids. Looked up from germline, CDR1 is SNHLY and CDR2 is FYNNEI. V was cut by 0 bases and J by 8 bases, with 7 bases left in between. The chain's CDR3 is CASSEAGRGYTF. As DNA, the CDR3 is TGTGCCAGCAGTGAAGCCGGGCGGGGCTACACCTTC.

This clone has just one count. The chain combines TRBV4-2 with TRBJ2-1; TRBD2 is a possible D gene (6 bases). The CDR3 is 14 amino acids. Germline CDR1 LGHNA, CDR2 YNFKEQ. The V end was cut by 5 bases, the J end by 8 bases, with 16 bases between. The CDR3 region is CASSSDGGRDEQFF. Here the CDR3 DNA reads TGTGCCAGCAGCTCCGACGGGGGTAGGGATGAGCAGTTCTTC.

The rearrangement links TRBV6-1 to TRBJ1-1, with D maybe TRBD1 (5 bases). Trimming left V 6 bases short and J 5 bases short, with 19 bases between. There are 15 residues in the CDR3. The germline CDR1 and CDR2 sequences are MNHNS and SASEGT. This chain's CDR3 is CASRTGGGQGTEAFF. The CDR3, as DNA: TGTGCCAGCAGAACGGGTGGAGGGCAGGGTACTGAAGCTTTCTTT.

The chain links TRBV9 to TRBJ2-5, with 8 bases matching TRBD2. V trimming: 3 bases; J trimming: 5 bases; junction bases outside the gene matches: 12. Germline V gene lookup returns CDR1 SGDLS and CDR2 YYNGEE. This CDR3 is 16 amino acids long. The CDR3 loop reads CASSGTPGGKGETQYF. The CDR3 DNA sequence: TGTGCCAGCAGCGGAACCCCGGGGGGGAAGGGGGAGACCCAGTACTTC.

Of note for this clone: This sample also contains other DNA sequences that code for the same CDR3. V usage is TRBV27 and J usage is TRBJ1-5; 8 bases agree with TRBD1. The CDR3 spans 14 residues. Germline V gives CDR1 MNHEY, CDR2 SMNVEV (reference sequence). V gave up 6 bases and J gave up 2 bases; unmatched junction bases: 3. This chain's CDR3 is CASRGTGGNQPQHF. CDR3 DNA sequence: TGTGCCAGCAGAGGGACAGGAGGCAATCAGCCCCAGCATTTT.

The V gene is TRBV5-1, the J gene TRBJ2-5, with a tentative D call TRBD2 (5 bases). V was shortened by 4 bases and J by 5 bases, with 12 bases between the two germline ends. CDR1 is SGHRS, CDR2 YFSETQ, per germline. The CDR3 sequence is 13 residues long. CDR3 coding DNA: TGCGCCAGCAGCCAGACACGAGGGGAGACCCAGTACTTC. This translates into CASSQTRGETQYF.

This chain links TRBV6-6 with TRBJ1-1, with D hard to call. Trimming shortened V by 0 bases and J by 1 base, and 9 bases separated the two germline ends. Germline-derived CDR1 and CDR2 are MNHNY and SVGAGI (reference sequence). This CDR3 is 15 amino acids long. Here the CDR3 reads CASSYSVRANTEAFF. The CDR3 bases are TGTGCCAGCAGTTACTCGGTCAGAGCGAACACTGAAGCTTTCTTT.

The chain uses TRBV6-1 and TRBJ2-7; 7 bases match TRBD1. V lost 1 base and J lost 3; bases outside the gene matches: 0. CDR3 length equals 13 residues. Germline loops: CDR1 MNHNS, CDR2 SASEGT. Here the CDR3 DNA reads TGTGCCAGCAGTGAAGACAGGGGCTACGAGCAGTACTTC. It codes for CASSEDRGYEQYF.

This clone was seen once. The chain uses TRBV5-1 and TRBJ2-2; tentatively, D is TRBD1 (6 bases). The CDR3 spans 17 residues. V was shortened by 0 bases and J by 3 bases, with 15 bases between the two germline ends. Looked up from germline, CDR1 is SGHRS and CDR2 is YFSETQ. CDR3 sequence reads: CASSLGLQGADTGELFF. The CDR3 DNA reads TGCGCCAGCAGCTTGGGCTTACAGGGAGCCGACACCGGGGAGCTGTTTTTT.

As to this clone: In the same sample, other DNA sequences code for this CDR3. The chain is built from TRBV29-1 and TRBJ1-1; D is unresolved. With 3 bases removed from V and 4 bases from J, the gap between germline ends came to 9 bases. The CDR3 spans 12 residues. Germline loops: CDR1 SQVTM, CDR2 ANQGSEA. This chain's CDR3 is CSVERSGTEAFF. CDR3 sequence (DNA): TGCAGCGTTGAGAGATCTGGCACTGAAGCTTTCTTT.

J is TRBJ1-1 and V is TRBV6-4; the match to TRBD1 covers 9 bases. V dropped 3 bases and J dropped 5; count of bases not matched to a gene: 4. The CDR3 totals 14 residues. Germline assignment: CDR1 MRHNA and CDR2 SNTAGT. The CDR3 nucleotides read TGTGCCAGCAGTGAGGACAGGGGTGAGACTGAAGCTTTCTTT. This codes for CASSEDRGETEAFF.

As for this clone: At one end, the junction sequence differs from germline, possibly due to a read error. J is TRBJ2-7 and V is TRBV7-7; D is undetermined. CDR3 length equals 17 residues. Germline lookup yields CDR1 SSHAT and CDR2 FNYEAQ (reference sequence). This CDR3 is CASSLNLATATLGEQYF. The CDR3 DNA reads TGTGCTAGCAGCTTAAACTTGGCGACTGCTACCCTAGGCGAGCAGTACTTC.

The chain links TRBV6-6 to TRBJ2-7; a weak D match, TRBD2 (5 bases). The CDR3 runs to 11 residues. Trimming took off 5 bases at V and 6 bases at J, with 8 bases between the two ends. Germline V gives CDR1 MNHNY, CDR2 SVGAGI (reference sequence). CDR3 DNA sequence: TGTGCCAGCAGTGACTACGGCGAGCAGTACTTC. This sequence encodes CASSDYGEQYF.